One sample yielded the 20 T cell receptor beta chains listed below, sequenced in a study of cytomegalovirus exposure and HLA in healthy donors. The PCR had 60 Vbeta and 13 Jbeta primers. Only in-frame clones appear in the TCRdb table, and some are missing; sequencing was by immunoSEQ multiplex PCR. The sample lists under 250,000 clones; about 81% were seen once. Sample: PBMCs. These receptors came from a man aged 40-49 years in good health and CMV-seropositive.

The chain employs TRBV7-2 and TRBJ2-7; TRBD1 matches at 11 bases. There are 14 residues in the CDR3. J gave up 1 base and V 4 bases, and 0 bases lay outside the gene matches. Germline-derived CDR1 and CDR2 are SGHTA and FQGNSA. The CDR3 nucleotides read TGTGCCAGCAGCTGGGACAGGGGGTCCTACGAGCAGTACTTC. Protein sequence: CASSWDRGSYEQYF. Full variable domain (remainder filled in from reference TRBV7-2 and TRBJ2-7): GAGVSQSPSNKVTEKGKDVELRCDPISGHTALYWYRQSLGQGLEFLIYFQGNSAPDKSGLPSDRFSAERTGGSVSTLTIQRTQQEDSAVYLCASSWDRGSYEQYFGPGTRLTVT.

The V call is TRBV7-3, the J call TRBJ1-2; D is possibly TRBD1 (6 bases). Germline CDR1 and CDR2: SGHTA and FQGTGA. The CDR3 runs 15 residues. The germline V and J ends were trimmed by 5 bases and 4 bases, with 17 bases remaining between them. The CDR3 loop is CASSPSQDRIYGYTF. The CDR3 bases are TGTGCCAGCAGCCCCTCACAGGACAGAATCTATGGCTACACCTTC.

The chain couples TRBV29-1 to TRBJ1-1; 7 bases fit TRBD1. Trimming cost V 1 base and J 6 bases; bases outside gene matches: 14. CDR1 and CDR2 from the germline V gene are SQVTM and ANQGSEA. This CDR3 has 16 amino acids. The chain's CDR3 is CSVEADRTAMVPEAFF. DNA for the CDR3: TGCAGCGTTGAAGCGGACAGGACAGCTATGGTGCCTGAAGCTTTCTTT.

The V gene is TRBV9, the J gene TRBJ1-1, with D possibly TRBD1 on 5 matching bases. This CDR3 is 14 amino acids long. V lost 3 bases and J 1 base, leaving 10 bases between the germline ends. CDR1 is SGDLS, CDR2 YYNGEE, per germline. In DNA, the CDR3 is TGTGCCAGCAGCGCATGGGGGGAGAACACTGAAGCTTTCTTT. It yields the protein CASSAWGENTEAFF.

V gene TRBV29-1 combines with J gene TRBJ1-2; 11 bases agree with TRBD1. V was clipped by 4 bases and J by 7 bases; unmatched bases: 17. Looked up from germline, CDR1 is SQVTM and CDR2 is ANQGSEA. The CDR3 length is 17 residues. The CDR3: CSVGWGTGTGGVGGYTF. CDR3 coding DNA: TGCAGCGTTGGGTGGGGGACCGGGACAGGGGGAGTAGGTGGCTACACCTTC.

The rearrangement uses TRBV30 and TRBJ1-5; possibly TRBD1 for D (5 bases). V gave up 2 bases and J gave up 3 bases, with 8 bases separating them. The CDR3 is 13 residues long. Per the germline V gene, CDR1 is GTSNPN and CDR2 is SVGIG (reference sequence). The CDR3 DNA reads TGTGCCTGGAGTCACAGGAACAATCAGCCCCAGCATTTT. It encodes CAWSHRNNQPQHF.

This clone was counted once. The same CDR3 can be traced to other DNA sequences in this sample. The chain couples TRBV5-1 to TRBJ1-2; perhaps TRBD1 as D (6 bases). Trimming removed 0 bases at V and 2 bases at J, with 8 bases between. This CDR3 comprises 14 residues. The germline gives CDR1 SGHRS, CDR2 YFSETQ. In DNA form, the CDR3 reads TGCGCCAGCAGCTTGGGCCAGGGGAACTATGGCTACACCTTC. Translation: CASSLGQGNYGYTF. Together with reference TRBV5-1 and TRBJ1-2, the CDR3 gives the full variable domain: KAGVTQTPRYLIKTRGQQVTLSCSPISGHRSVSWYQQTPGQGLQFLFEYFSETQRNKGNFPGRFSGRQFSNSRSEMNVSTLELGDSALYLCASSLGQGNYGYTFGSGTRLTVV.

The chain combines TRBV7-2 with TRBJ2-2; D call uncertain. Trimming removed 3 bases from V and 3 bases from J, with 5 bases in between. The CDR3 runs 13 residues. Germline V gives CDR1 SGHTA, CDR2 FQGNSA. The CDR3 nucleotides read TGTGCCAGCAGCTTCTTTGACACCGGGGAGCTGTTTTTT. Its protein is CASSFFDTGELFF.

The gene calls are TRBV2 and TRBJ2-7; the match to TRBD2 covers 9 bases. This CDR3 comprises 15 residues. V shed 6 bases, J shed 10 bases, and the junction held 16 bases outside the gene matches. CDR1 and CDR2 (germline): SNHLY, FYNNEI. The CDR3: CASSIKLTRLAAQYF. DNA of the CDR3: TGTGCCAGCAGCATAAAACTGACTCGACTAGCGGCCCAGTACTTC.

This clone was detected only a few times. The rearrangement joins TRBV11-2 to TRBJ2-1, with 8 positions matching TRBD2. Losses at the gene ends were 5 bases for V and 7 bases for J; bases not matched to a gene: 7. Germline-derived CDR1 and CDR2 are SGHAT and FQNNGV. The CDR3 length is 14 residues. The CDR3 reads CASSHSGNRNEQFF. The CDR3 DNA reads as TGTGCCAGCAGCCATAGCGGGAACAGGAATGAGCAGTTCTTC.

The chain joins TRBV2 to TRBJ2-2; 11 positions match TRBD2. This CDR3 has 17 amino acids. V was clipped by 6 bases and J by 3 bases; unmatched bases: 9. Germline values: CDR1 SNHLY, CDR2 FYNNEI. The DNA for the CDR3 is TGTGCCAGCAGCTACTATAAGACTAGCGGGGACACCGGGGAGCTGTTTTTT. Protein sequence: CASSYYKTSGDTGELFF.

The table lists this clone with a count of one. The J gene is TRBJ1-1, the V gene TRBV27; TRBD1 might be the D (5 bases). Trimming removed 8 bases at V and 11 bases at J, with 18 bases between. Germline V gives CDR1 MNHEY, CDR2 SMNVEV (reference sequence). There are 12 residues in the CDR3. The CDR3 region has the DNA TGTGCCAGCCGGGACTTTCGGGAAGCGGCTTTCTTT. Translating it yields CASRDFREAAFF.

This clone was seen more than once but under ten times. The rearrangement uses TRBV11-2 and TRBJ1-1; 7 bases align to TRBD1. The junction had 4 bases not matched to a gene; V was cut back by 2 bases and J by 4 bases. There are 14 residues in the CDR3. Germline V gene data show CDR1 as SGHAT and CDR2 as FQNNGV. CDR3 bases: TGTGCCAGCAGCTTATTCCCAGGGGGCACTGAAGCTTTCTTT. As protein: CASSLFPGGTEAFF.

A remark on this clone: Because the CDR3 is missing its conserved closing phenylalanine or tryptophan, this is likely a read error. This chain joins TRBV5-1 and TRBJ2-2, with TRBD1 matching 7 bases. CDR3 size: 15 residues. CDR1 and CDR2 from the germline V gene are SGHRS and YFSETQ. The ends lost 2 bases at V and 3 bases at J; junction bases unmatched: 4. The CDR3 region has the DNA TGCGCCAGCAGCTTCTATGACAGGGACACCGGGGAGCTGTTTTCT. Protein: CASSFYDRDTGELFS.

The J gene is TRBJ2-2, the V gene TRBV6-1; 11 bases map to TRBD2. The V gene end was trimmed by 3 bases and the J gene end by 5 bases; junction bases not matched to a gene: 11. Germline V CDR1 and CDR2: MNHNS, SASEGT. The CDR3 totals 18 residues. CDR3 region: CASSDGASGRTRTGELFF. CDR3 DNA: TGTGCCAGCAGTGACGGGGCTAGCGGGAGGACACGAACCGGGGAGCTGTTTTTT.

This clone was observed a few times. The V gene is TRBV2, the J gene TRBJ1-1; D uncertain. This CDR3 is 13 amino acids long. Trimming removed 7 bases from V and 3 bases from J, with 12 bases in between. Germline CDR1 and CDR2: SNHLY and FYNNEI. For the CDR3, the DNA is TGTGCCAGCAAAGTGGCCGGGTACACTGAAGCTTTCTTT. As protein: CASKVAGYTEAFF.

V usage is TRBV4-1 and J usage is TRBJ2-2, with 10 bases fitting TRBD2. The CDR3 extends over 17 amino acids. J gave up 1 base and V 1 base, and 3 bases lay outside the gene matches. The V gene's germline CDR1 is MGHRA and CDR2 YSYEKL. CDR3 nucleotides: TGCGCCAGCAGCCAAGTTGGACTAGCGGTGAACACCGGGGAGCTGTTTTTT. It translates to CASSQVGLAVNTGELFF.

The rearrangement uses TRBV5-1 and TRBJ1-2, with D maybe TRBD1 (5 bases). Trimming took 0 bases from V and 2 from J, leaving 8 bases between them. CDR3 length: 14 amino acids. In germline, CDR1 is SGHRS, CDR2 YFSETQ. The CDR3 region is CASSLDRQNYGYTF. The CDR3 DNA follows: TGCGCCAGCAGCTTGGACAGGCAGAACTATGGCTACACCTTC.

This chain joins TRBV9 and TRBJ2-7, with D hard to call. The V and J ends lost 3 bases and 5 bases respectively, with 9 bases between them. From germline, CDR1 is SGDLS and CDR2 YYNGEE. This CDR3 region has 12 residues. CDR3 amino acids: CASSAENNEQYF. Written as DNA, the CDR3 is TGTGCCAGCAGCGCAGAAAACAACGAGCAGTACTTC.

J is TRBJ1-2 and V is TRBV21-1; the table calls TRBD1, which could not be checked here. TRBV21-1 represents a pseudogene. The CDR3 sequence is 14 residues long. The DNA for the CDR3 is TGTGCCAGCAGCGACCGGGACAGGGCCCATGGCTACACCTTC. It translates to CASSDRDRAHGYTF.